The rows below give T cell receptor beta chains drawn from one sample of a study of blood T cell repertoires in COVID-19. The protocol was immunoSEQ multiplex PCR, while the TCRdb copy is restricted to in-frame clones and leaves out a portion. Among a few hundred thousand clones, about 90% were seen once, and the ten largest hold about 6%. Material: peripheral blood. The receptors were gathered from a man aged 18 to 35 who had recovered from COVID-19. The CDR3 runs from the conserved cysteine through the conserved F or W. Each record gives: J gene, clone size, D gene, V gene, CDR3 DNA, CDR3 protein. The D gene is left open where the match is weak. Not all rows give a size; the values are once, few, many and, for expanded clones, a class.

J: TRBJ2-1
size: -
D: -
V: TRBV7-9
DNA: TGTGCCAGCAGCTTAGTTCGGGGGGCGTCTAGTGAGCAGTTCTTC
CDR3: CASSLVRGASSEQFF

J: TRBJ1-3
size: -
D: TRBD1
V: TRBV18
DNA: TGTGCCAGCTCCTTAGGGGGCCCTGGAAACACCATATATTTT
CDR3: CASSLGGPGNTIYF

J: TRBJ2-3
size: -
D: TRBD1
V: TRBV30
DNA: TGTGCCTGGACTCAAAGGGGGCGCACAGATACGCAGTATTTT
CDR3: CAWTQRGRTDTQYF

J: TRBJ1-4
size: -
D: -
V: TRBV18
DNA: TGTGCCAGCTCACCGCAGGGGTCGGCTAATGAAAAACTGTTTTTT
CDR3: CASSPQGSANEKLFF

J: TRBJ1-1
size: few
D: TRBD1
V: TRBV7-6
DNA: TGTGCCAGCAGCTCGGACAGGGGGACTGAAGCTTTCTTT
CDR3: CASSSDRGTEAFF

J: TRBJ2-7
size: -
D: -
V: TRBV3-1/TRBV3-2
DNA: TGTGCCAGCAGCCAAGATCCTATCACAGGGGGGGTCCACGAGCAGTACTTC
CDR3: CASSQDPITGGVHEQYF

J: TRBJ2-7
size: once
D: TRBD2
V: TRBV11-2
DNA: TGTGCCAGCAGCTCAACACCACTGCCCGGGCTAGCGGCCTCCTACGAGCAGTACTTC
CDR3: CASSSTPLPGLAASYEQYF

J: TRBJ2-7
size: -
D: -
V: TRBV12-3/TRBV12-4
DNA: TGTGCCAGCAGTTTGGGACTCTCGGGCGAGCAGTACTTC
CDR3: CASSLGLSGEQYF

J: TRBJ1-2
size: -
D: -
V: TRBV18
DNA: TGTGCCAGCTCACCTTTCGGTGGGACAACCTCTAACTATGGCTACACCTTC
CDR3: CASSPFGGTTSNYGYTF

J: TRBJ2-2
size: -
D: -
V: TRBV10-3
DNA: TGTGCCATCAGTAGGTCCAGGGAGAACACCGGGGAGCTGTTTTTT
CDR3: CAISRSRENTGELFF

J: TRBJ1-5
size: few
D: -
V: TRBV27
DNA: TGTGCCAGCAGTCCTGGAGACCCCCCGGCGAATCAGCCCCAGCATTTT
CDR3: CASSPGDPPANQPQHF

J: TRBJ2-7
size: -
D: TRBD2
V: TRBV7-2
DNA: TGTGCCAGCAGCATTGGGACTAGCGGGGGGACCTCCTACGAGCAGTACTTC
CDR3: CASSIGTSGGTSYEQYF

J: TRBJ1-1
size: -
D: TRBD1
V: TRBV5-4
DNA: TGTGCCAGCAGCCGGACAGGGGGAACGAACACTGAAGCTTTCTTT
CDR3: CASSRTGGTNTEAFF

J: TRBJ1-2
size: -
D: TRBD1
V: TRBV7-3
DNA: TGTGCCAGCAGCGCGGACAGGGGCAGGGGCTACACCTTC
CDR3: CASSADRGRGYTF

J: TRBJ1-1
size: -
D: TRBD1
V: TRBV4-2
DNA: TGTGCCAGCAGCCAAGGGACAGGGGATGACACTGAAGCTTTCTTT
CDR3: CASSQGTGDDTEAFF

J: TRBJ2-7
size: -
D: TRBD2
V: TRBV10-2
DNA: TGCGCCAGCAGACCAGCGGGAGCCAGCTACGAGCAGTACTTC
CDR3: CASRPAGASYEQYF

J: TRBJ1-5
size: -
D: TRBD1
V: TRBV7-6
DNA: TGTGCCAGCAGCTTGCTGACAGGGGGCGATCAGCCCCAGCATTTT
CDR3: CASSLLTGGDQPQHF

J: TRBJ1-1
size: -
D: -
V: TRBV6-2/TRBV6-3
DNA: TGTGCCAGCAGTTGGAGTGCGAACACTGAAGCTTTCTTT
CDR3: CASSWSANTEAFF

J: TRBJ2-1
size: -
D: -
V: TRBV6-4
DNA: TGTGCCAGCAGTGAATCTTCAGCGGCCTACAATGAGCAGTTCTTC
CDR3: CASSESSAAYNEQFF

J: TRBJ1-2
size: -
D: -
V: TRBV27
DNA: TGTGCCAGCAGTAAGGGCGGGGGGGCAGGTGGCTACACCTTC
CDR3: CASSKGGGAGGYTF

J: TRBJ1-1
size: -
D: TRBD1
V: TRBV6-4
DNA: TGTGCCAGCAGGGATTCGGATGCGACAGGGGGCACTGAAGCTTTCTTT
CDR3: CASRDSDATGGTEAFF

J: TRBJ2-7
size: -
D: TRBD1
V: TRBV29-1
DNA: TGCAGCGTTGCCGGGACAGGGGGCGATTCCGTCTATGAATTCGAGCAGTACTTC
CDR3: CSVAGTGGDSVYEFEQYF

J: TRBJ2-7
size: -
D: -
V: TRBV2
DNA: TGTGCCAGCAGTGCGGGACCCGGGGGCTCCTACGAGCAGTACTTC
CDR3: CASSAGPGGSYEQYF

J: TRBJ2-7
size: -
D: TRBD2
V: TRBV4-1
DNA: TGCGCCAGCAGCCAAGAACTGGGACTAGCGGGGCTCGAGCAGTACTTC
CDR3: CASSQELGLAGLEQYF

J: TRBJ1-5
size: -
D: -
V: TRBV27
DNA: TGTGCCAGCAGTCCCAAGCCCGACAGGATAGATAGCAATCAGCCCCAGCATTTT
CDR3: CASSPKPDRIDSNQPQHF

J: TRBJ2-2
size: -
D: TRBD2
V: TRBV5-4
DNA: TGTGCCAGCAGCGTCCTGGCGGGAGTTATGGCCGGGGAGCTGTTTTTT
CDR3: CASSVLAGVMAGELFF

J: TRBJ1-2
size: -
D: TRBD1
V: TRBV6-5
DNA: TGTGCCAGCAGTTACCGTACAGGGGTCTATGGCTACACCTTC
CDR3: CASSYRTGVYGYTF